This TCR beta chain was recorded in a study of blood T cell repertoires in COVID-19. Study information: Donors in the United States, Italy and Spain gave samples during acute or convalescent COVID-19. In each case, the material was cDNA or gDNA derived from T cells, B-cell-depleted T cells, or PBMCs.

Per the germline V gene, CDR1 is SGHVS and CDR2 is FQNEAQ. The V end was cut by 1 base, the J end by 6 bases, with 9 bases between. CDR3 size: 14 residues. As processed by the authors: Quantification of nucleated cells was approximated via reference gene primer amplification. The method was immunoSEQ multiplex PCR; TCRdb's version includes in-frame clones alone and lacks a portion of them. V and J calls and clone size are given by that table; D and trimming were obtained from the DNA. Altogether about 33,000 clones are present, approximately 86% being singletons, with the ten largest covering 6.3%. V usage is TRBV7-8 and J usage is TRBJ2-2; D not certain. Material for sequencing was peripheral blood. The clonotype originates from a human donor in a cohort sampled during active COVID-19. CDR3 nucleotides: TGTGCCAGCAGCTTAGGTTCCCCTCCCGGGGAGCTGTTTTTT. Translated, it gives CASSLGSPPGELFF.